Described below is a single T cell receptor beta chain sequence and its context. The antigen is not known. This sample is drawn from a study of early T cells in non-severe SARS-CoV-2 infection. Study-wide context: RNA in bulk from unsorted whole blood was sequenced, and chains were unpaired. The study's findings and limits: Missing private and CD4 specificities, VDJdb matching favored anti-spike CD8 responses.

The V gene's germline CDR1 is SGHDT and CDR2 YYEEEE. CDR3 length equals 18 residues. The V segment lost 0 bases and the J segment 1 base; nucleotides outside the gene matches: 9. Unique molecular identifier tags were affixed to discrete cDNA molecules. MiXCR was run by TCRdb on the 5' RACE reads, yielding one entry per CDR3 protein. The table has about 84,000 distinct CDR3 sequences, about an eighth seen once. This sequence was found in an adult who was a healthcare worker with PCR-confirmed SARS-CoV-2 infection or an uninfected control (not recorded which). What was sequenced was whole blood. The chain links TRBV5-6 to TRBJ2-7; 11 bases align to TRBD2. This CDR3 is CASSLAGLLAGESYEQYF. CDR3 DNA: TGTGCCAGCAGCTTGGCTGGATTACTAGCGGGAGAATCCTACGAGCAGTACTTC.